This TCR beta chain was sequenced during a study of OX40 agonist ivuxolimab in advanced cancers. About the research overall: Dosing consisted of intravenous ivuxolimab at 0.01 to 10 mg/kg every 2 weeks. In three patients, partial responses were observed, one with hepatocellular carcinoma and two with cutaneous melanoma.

Patients with autoimmune history or systemic immunosuppression were excluded. Data came from immunoSEQ multiplex PCR; TCRdb stores just in-frame clones and leaves some out. The repertoire holds some 74,000 clones, with about 91% as singletons. This clonotype was sampled from an adult with an advanced solid tumor such as melanoma, head and neck, liver or kidney cancer. The material sequenced was CD4+ or CD8+ T cells sorted from blood, taken in a trial of the OX40 agonist ivuxolimab.

The CDR3 reads CASSSGTVQAGANVLTF. Written as DNA, the CDR3 is TGCGCCAGCAGCAGCGGGACTGTTCAGGCTGGGGCCAACGTCCTGACTTTC. The chain has TRBV5-1 and TRBJ2-6; TRBD2 matches at 7 bases. V lost 4 bases, J lost 2 bases, and 9 bases stayed unmatched. In germline, CDR1 is SGHRS, CDR2 YFSETQ. The CDR3 runs to 17 residues.